This TCR beta chain came from a study of response to subunit inactivated influenza vaccine listed by TCRdb under 2018. For context, the study as a whole: Deep quantitative T cell receptor repertoire profiling was used in the study to track responses to a trivalent subunit inactivated influenza vaccine.

Including the terminal cysteine and phenylalanine, the CDR3 comprises 13 residues. Just CDR3 DNA is preserved here, 39 bases in frame from base 1. V was cut back by 6 bases and J by 3 bases, leaving a gap of 12 bases between them. CDR1 SGDLS and CDR2 YYNGEE are derived from the germline V gene. A word on this clonotype: Its antigen remains undetermined. Per-base quality was not reported, and no clone a single base away is much larger than it.

Results the study describes overall, beyond this receptor: It was suggested by the authors that each seasonal influenza vaccination may recruit only a limited number of new T cells.

The library relied on RT-PCR. The reads were generated on an Illumina HiSeq 2500. TCRdb applied fastp at Q25 and MiXCR to the public reads, then kept only in-frame beta chains. Entries that share a CDR3 protein sequence are merged under the most common genes and DNA. For this sample the table gives 630,000 or so distinct CDR3 sequences, of which approximately 14% were detected only once. The ten most abundant clones make up about 9.9% of the sample. Sequencing was performed on PBMCs from blood, taken 11 to 12 days after vaccination. The sequence is built from TRBV9 and TRBJ1-1; TRBD1 is a weak D gene call, 6 bases matching. The receptor comes from a man in his forties or fifties who received an inactivated influenza vaccine. Donor details come from another sample of the same person, matched by shared clones. The bases read TGTGCCAGCATTACTGAGGGGGACACTGAAGCTTTCTTT. Its protein is CASITEGDTEAFF.